This T cell receptor (beta chain) comes out of a study of T-cell reconstitution after alpha-beta-depleted transplantation in children. The V gene's germline CDR1 is SGHTA and CDR2 FQGNSA. V gave up 6 bases and J gave up 5 bases, with 16 bases separating them. The CDR3 contains 14 residues. For TCRbeta, the library was prepared with unique molecular identifiers. TCRdb fed the PCR reads into MiXCR, producing one record per CDR3 protein. The sample records over 200,000 distinct CDR3 sequences, under 9.5% being singletons. The chain recombines TRBV7-2 with TRBJ2-5; tentatively, D is TRBD1 (5 bases). The clonotype originates from a human donor who donated a stem cell graft to a child with acute lymphoblastic leukemia. Material: PBMCs from the stem cell graft donor, obtained from the stem cell graft. The CDR3 sequence: CASSIYQGWETQYF. For the CDR3, the DNA is TGTGCCAGCAGTATATATCAGGGCTGGGAGACCCAGTACTTC.